This T cell receptor (beta chain) was sequenced during a study of CD8 T cells in ankylosing spondylitis. Study-wide results and caveats: Some of these motif variants have turned up before, in reports on reactive arthritis synovial fluid and blood. Made up of roughly 8 highly homologous variants, a TCR beta motif appeared characteristic of ankylosing spondylitis blood. Clones linked to disease, bearing a CD8+ phenotype, were relatively rare in peripheral blood. Reportedly, significant enrichment of disease-linked clones occurred in matched ankylosing spondylitis synovial fluid.

Libraries for TCR beta were made by quantitative 5'-RACE with molecular barcodes. TCRdb itself ran the 5' RACE reads through MiXCR, one entry per CDR3 protein. The sample includes more than 650,000 distinct CDR3 sequences, roughly 12% of them seen just once. CDR3 size: 13 residues. CDR1 is LGHDT, CDR2 YNNKEL, per germline (reference sequence). A remark on this clonotype: Its antigen is unknown. Germline and junction disagree at one end, which may indicate a read error.

The TCR sequence derives from a male donor with ankylosing spondylitis. The sequenced sample consisted of blood, either unsorted or a sorted T cell fraction (not recorded which). The chain couples TRBV3-1 to TRBJ1-2; 11 bases fit TRBD1. DNA for the CDR3: TGTGCCAGCAGCCAGTCCGGGACAGGGGGACAAGCCTTC. Its translation is CASSQSGTGGQAF.